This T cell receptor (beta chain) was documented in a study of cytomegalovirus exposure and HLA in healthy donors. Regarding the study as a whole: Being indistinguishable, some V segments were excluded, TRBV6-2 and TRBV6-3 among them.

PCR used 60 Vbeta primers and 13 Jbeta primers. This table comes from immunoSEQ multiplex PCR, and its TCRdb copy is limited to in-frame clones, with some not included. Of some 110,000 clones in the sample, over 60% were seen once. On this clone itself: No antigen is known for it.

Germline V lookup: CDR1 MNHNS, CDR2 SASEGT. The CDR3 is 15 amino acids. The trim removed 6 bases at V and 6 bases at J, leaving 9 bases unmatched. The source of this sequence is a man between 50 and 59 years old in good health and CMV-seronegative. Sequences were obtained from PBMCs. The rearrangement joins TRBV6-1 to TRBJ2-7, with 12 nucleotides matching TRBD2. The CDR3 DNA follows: TGTGCCAGCAGGGGGAGACTAGCGGGGGAAGGCGAGCAGTACGTC. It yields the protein CASRGRLAGEGEQYV.